The 27 T cell receptor beta chains given below trace back to one sample, sequenced in a study of CD8 T cells in ankylosing spondylitis. TCRdb recomputed calls from the 5' RACE reads with MiXCR, one row per CDR3 protein. The data hold around 320,000 distinct CDR3 sequences, with less than 25% observed a single time. The sequencing sample was made of blood, either unsorted or a sorted T cell fraction (not recorded which). The receptor set was obtained from a female donor with ankylosing spondylitis or in good health (not recorded which).

This clonotype was counted only a few times. The chain recombines TRBV12-3 or TRBV12-4 with TRBJ1-2, with D tentatively TRBD1 (5 bases). The CDR3 runs 13 residues. The V end was cut by 4 bases, the J end by 4 bases, with 10 bases between. CDR3 nucleotides: TGTGCCAGCAGTTCCAGGGCCGGCTATGGCTACACCTTC. Amino acids: CASSSRAGYGYTF.

The gene calls are TRBV20-1 and TRBJ2-7; D uncertain. The CDR3 is 11 residues long. From germline, CDR1 is DFQATT and CDR2 SNEGSKA (reference sequence). Between the trimmed V and J ends, which lost 3 bases and 5 bases, there was a span of 8 bases. CDR3 in DNA: TGCAGTGCTAGGTCTGGGAACGAGCAGTACTTC. Its translation is CSARSGNEQYF.

The chain combines TRBV7-9 with TRBJ1-4; D is unclear. There are 13 residues in the CDR3. The germline V gene has CDR1 SEHNR and CDR2 FQNEAQ (reference sequence). V was clipped by 5 bases and J by 14 bases, with 18 bases between them. The CDR3, as DNA: TGTGCCAGCAGCACTGTTTCGGCGGGAAGGCTGTTTTTT. It translates to CASSTVSAGRLFF.

This sequence joins TRBV5-5 and TRBJ1-5; D is unresolved. Germline V gives CDR1 SGHKS, CDR2 YYEKEE (reference sequence). V shed 0 bases and J shed 0 bases, with 4 bases lying between them. CDR3 length: 14 amino acids. The CDR3 reads CASSLGHSNQPQHF. For the CDR3, the DNA is TGTGCCAGCAGCTTGGGTCATAGCAATCAGCCCCAGCATTTT.

This clonotype was detected a few times. The chain carries TRBV5-1 and TRBJ2-3; weak D call: TRBD2 (5 bases). The CDR3 is 15 amino acids. V dropped 3 bases and J dropped 1 base, with 12 bases sitting between them. Germline-derived CDR1 and CDR2 are SGHRS and YFSETQ. CDR3 in DNA: TGCGCCAGCAGCTGGGAGTCCGGTGGCACAGATACGCAGTATTTT. Translated: CASSWESGGTDTQYF.

The V call is TRBV4-3, the J call TRBJ1-1, with D hard to call. Germline assignment: CDR1 LGHNA and CDR2 YSLEER. This CDR3 has 15 residues. V shed 4 bases and J shed 6 bases, with 18 bases lying between them. The DNA for the CDR3 is TGCGCCAGCAGCCCGGTCGGCTGGGATCTGGCTGAAGCTTTCTTT. This sequence encodes CASSPVGWDLAEAFF.

This rearrangement joins TRBV27 to TRBJ2-1; 11 nucleotides align to TRBD2. Per the germline V gene, CDR1 is MNHEY and CDR2 is SMNVEV (reference sequence). Trimming removed 8 bases from V and 4 bases from J; junction bases left unmatched: 10. This CDR3 is built from 16 residues. The CDR3 sequence: CASVPLAGVAYNEQFF. CDR3 in DNA: TGTGCCAGCGTCCCACTAGCGGGAGTGGCTTACAATGAGCAGTTCTTC.

This clonotype was counted a single time. V usage is TRBV11-1 and J usage is TRBJ2-6, with D maybe TRBD2 (6 bases). CDR3 length: 18 residues. Trimming shortened V by 5 bases and J by 1 base, and 18 bases separated the two germline ends. Looked up from germline, CDR1 is SGHAT and CDR2 is FQDESV (reference sequence). This CDR3 is CASSLWPSVASGANVLTF. Written as DNA, the CDR3 is TGTGCCAGCAGCCTTTGGCCTAGCGTGGCTTCTGGGGCCAACGTCCTGACTTTC.

This clonotype appeared a few times. The CDR3 region is CASSYSGLGTNTGELFF. CDR3 coding DNA: TGTGCCAGCAGTTACTCGGGGCTAGGGACGAACACCGGGGAGCTGTTTTTT. This chain links TRBV6-5 with TRBJ2-2, with D possibly being TRBD1 (5 bases). This CDR3 has 17 residues. The germline V gene has CDR1 MNHEY and CDR2 SVGAGI. V lost 0 bases and J lost 0, with 11 bases in between.

A few counts support this clonotype. V is TRBV12-3 or TRBV12-4 and J is TRBJ1-5, with D unresolved. The CDR3 consists of 13 residues. Trimming removed 4 bases from V and 7 bases from J, with 11 bases in between. CDR3 amino acids: CASSYSDEQPQHF. In DNA form, the CDR3 reads TGTGCCAGCAGTTATTCGGACGAACAGCCCCAGCATTTT.

This clonotype was counted at least ten times. The chain joins TRBV10-3 to TRBJ1-1; TRBD1 agrees at 7 bases. This CDR3 has 16 residues. The ends lost 6 bases at V and 1 base at J; junction bases unmatched: 11. Germline CDR1 and CDR2: ENHRY and SYGVKD. The CDR3 region has the DNA TGTGCCATCAGCCCCAGAGGAGGGACAGCGAACACTGAAGCTTTCTTT. Translated, it gives CAISPRGGTANTEAFF.

The sample holds a few counts of this clonotype. The CDR3 DNA reads TGTGCCAGCAGCTCTTCTAAGCGGTCCAGCTCCTACAATGAGCAGTTCTTC. Amino acids: CASSSSKRSSSYNEQFF. This sequence joins TRBV21-1 and TRBJ2-1; the table assigns TRBD2, which was not confirmed against the DNA. TRBV21-1 is marked as a pseudogene. This CDR3 region has 17 residues.

The chain couples TRBV7-2 to TRBJ2-7; TRBD1 matches at 9 bases. Germline CDR1 and CDR2: SGHTA and FQGNSA. The CDR3 has 14 amino acids. With V trimmed by 4 bases and J by 2 bases, 3 bases remained unmatched. Here the CDR3 DNA reads TGTGCCAGCAGCTGGGACAGGGCGGCCTACGAGCAGTACTTC. It codes for CASSWDRAAYEQYF.

This clonotype was picked up a small number of times. V usage is TRBV10-1 and J usage is TRBJ2-7; maybe TRBD1 (5 bases). Germline V gene data show CDR1 as WNHNN and CDR2 as SYGVQD (reference sequence). This CDR3 is built from 13 residues. The V end was cut by 6 bases, the J end by 6 bases, with 15 bases between. The CDR3 reads CASSEAGLGEQYF. The CDR3 nucleotides are TGCGCCAGCAGCGAAGCAGGGCTTGGCGAGCAGTACTTC.

The chain links TRBV12-3 or TRBV12-4 to TRBJ2-3, with 10 bases fitting TRBD2. V lost 0 bases and J lost 5; bases outside the gene matches: 5. The CDR3 has 16 residues. The CDR3 reads CASSLASGRRRDTQYF. The CDR3 region has the DNA TGTGCCAGCAGTTTAGCTAGCGGGAGGAGGCGAGATACGCAGTATTTT.

This clonotype has more than one count but fewer than ten. The chain has TRBV30 and TRBJ2-2, with D perhaps matching TRBD1 (6 bases). Germline values: CDR1 GTSNPN, CDR2 SVGIG (reference sequence). The CDR3 runs to 13 residues. The V end was cut by 3 bases, the J end by 5 bases, with 10 bases between. The CDR3 region has the DNA TGTGCCTGGAGGGGCAGGGGTACCGGGGAGCTGTTTTTT. This translates into CAWRGRGTGELFF.

This clonotype was seen a handful of times. J is TRBJ2-3 and V is TRBV11-2, with D possibly being TRBD2 (5 bases). CDR1 and CDR2 from the germline V gene are SGHAT and FQNNGV. The CDR3 loop spans 14 amino acids. The V and J ends lost 3 bases and 6 bases respectively, with 13 bases between them. CDR3 in DNA: TGTGCCAGCAGCTTCGGGTTGGGAGTCGATACGCAGTATTTT. Protein product: CASSFGLGVDTQYF.

This chain connects TRBV5-1 to TRBJ2-1, with D unclear. The V end lost 0 bases, the J end lost 2 bases, and 12 bases lay between the germline ends. CDR1 and CDR2 (germline): SGHRS, YFSETQ. The CDR3 extends over 16 amino acids. This CDR3 is CASSLEFTAAYNEQFF. CDR3 sequence (DNA): TGCGCCAGCAGCTTGGAGTTCACAGCCGCCTACAATGAGCAGTTCTTC.

This clonotype showed up just a few times. The rearrangement joins TRBV7-2 to TRBJ1-2, with 8 bases aligning to TRBD1. Germline V gene data show CDR1 as SGHTA and CDR2 as FQGNSA. Trimming cost V 5 bases and J 7 bases; bases outside gene matches: 3. The CDR3 is made up of 12 amino acids. The chain's CDR3 is CASSLDRAGYTF. The CDR3 nucleotides read TGTGCCAGCAGCCTGGACAGGGCTGGCTACACCTTC.

This chain connects TRBV3-1 to TRBJ1-1, with a weak D call TRBD1 (5 bases). The V and J ends lost 1 base and 8 bases respectively, with 11 bases between them. CDR3 length: 13 residues. Per the germline V gene, CDR1 is LGHDT and CDR2 is YNNKEL (reference sequence). Here the CDR3 DNA reads TGTGCCAGCAGCCAAGTAGGGAAGGGGGAAGCTTTCTTT. Its protein product is CASSQVGKGEAFF.

Many counts were recorded for this clonotype. The chain has TRBV5-6 and TRBJ2-7; 12 nucleotides align to TRBD1. CDR1 and CDR2 (germline): SGHDT, YYEEEE. V shed 2 bases and J 3 bases; nucleotides not matched to a gene: 6. The CDR3 totals 16 residues. CDR3 region: CASSLSGTGGIYEQYF. In DNA form, the CDR3 reads TGTGCCAGCAGCTTATCCGGGACAGGGGGCATCTACGAGCAGTACTTC.

This clonotype was detected only once. This chain uses TRBV19 with TRBJ2-5, with D possibly matching TRBD1 (5 bases). This CDR3 has 13 amino acids. Germline-derived CDR1 and CDR2 are LNHDA and SQIVND (reference sequence). V dropped 5 bases and J dropped 5 bases, with 12 bases sitting between them. The CDR3 region has the DNA TGTGCCAGTAGTGCAGGGATGATGGAGACCCAGTACTTC. This translates into CASSAGMMETQYF.

J is TRBJ1-3 and V is TRBV6-5, with 8 bases matching TRBD1. Germline CDR1 is MNHEY and CDR2 is SVGAGI. With 4 bases clipped from V and 3 bases from J, the junction kept 2 bases outside the gene matches. This CDR3 has 14 residues. CDR3 sequence reads: CASSLQGGGNTIYF. The CDR3 DNA follows: TGTGCCAGCAGTTTACAGGGGGGTGGAAACACCATATATTTT.

This clonotype was detected ten times or more. This chain joins TRBV20-1 and TRBJ2-5; D may be TRBD2 (7 bases). V was cut by 5 bases and J by 0 bases, with 22 bases left in between. Germline loops: CDR1 DFQATT, CDR2 SNEGSKA (reference sequence). The CDR3 has 17 amino acids. This CDR3 reads CSAESGEEGGYQETQYF. The DNA for the CDR3 is TGCAGTGCTGAATCGGGGGAGGAGGGGGGGTACCAAGAGACCCAGTACTTC.

The V gene is TRBV7-2, the J gene TRBJ2-5, with a tentative D call TRBD2 (5 bases). Germline V gene data show CDR1 as SGHTA and CDR2 as FQGNSA. This CDR3 region has 15 residues. The germline V and J ends were trimmed by 1 base and 1 base, with 10 bases remaining between them. The CDR3 DNA follows: TGTGCCAGCAGCTTAGTAGAGAGGGCCCAAGAGACCCAGTACTTC. Protein: CASSLVERAQETQYF.

In its sample, this clonotype was seen a few times. J is TRBJ2-1 and V is TRBV4-3; possibly TRBD2 for D (6 bases). This CDR3 spans 16 amino acids. Trimming took off 0 bases at V and 7 bases at J, with 16 bases between the two ends. Germline-derived CDR1 and CDR2 are LGHNA and YSLEER. The CDR3 DNA follows: TGCGCCAGCAGCCAAGAAGGCGCGGGAAGCTGGAATGAGCAGTTCTTC. This gives the protein CASSQEGAGSWNEQFF.

The CDR3 region has the DNA TGTGCCAGCAGTGCCGCAGCGGGACTAGCGGGCACAGATACGCAGTATTTT. Amino acids: CASSAAAGLAGTDTQYF. The chain uses TRBV9 and TRBJ2-3; 11 bases are shared with TRBD2. In germline, CDR1 is SGDLS, CDR2 YYNGEE. V trimming: 5 bases; J trimming: 1 base; junction bases outside the gene matches: 9. The CDR3 length is 17 residues.